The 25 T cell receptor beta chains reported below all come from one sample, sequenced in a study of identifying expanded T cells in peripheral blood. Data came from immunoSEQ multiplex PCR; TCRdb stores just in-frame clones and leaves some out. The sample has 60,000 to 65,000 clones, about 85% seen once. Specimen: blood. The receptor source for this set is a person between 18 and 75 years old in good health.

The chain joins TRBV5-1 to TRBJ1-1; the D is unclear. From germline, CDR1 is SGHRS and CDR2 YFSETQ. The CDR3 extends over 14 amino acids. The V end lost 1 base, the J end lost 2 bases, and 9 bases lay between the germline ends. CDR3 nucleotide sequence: TGCGCCAGCAGCTTGACACAGCTTAACACTGAAGCTTTCTTT. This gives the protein CASSLTQLNTEAFF.

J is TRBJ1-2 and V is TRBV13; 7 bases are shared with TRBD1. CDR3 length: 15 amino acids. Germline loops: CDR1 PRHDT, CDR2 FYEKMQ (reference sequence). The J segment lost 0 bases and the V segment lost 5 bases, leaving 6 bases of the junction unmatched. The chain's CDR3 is CASSKEQGSNYGYTF. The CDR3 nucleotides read TGTGCCAGCAGCAAAGAACAGGGGTCTAACTATGGCTACACCTTC. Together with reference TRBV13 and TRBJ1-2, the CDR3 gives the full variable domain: AAGVIQSPRHLIKEKRETATLKCYPIPRHDTVYWYQQGPGQDPQFLISFYEKMQSDKGSIPDRFSAQQFSDYHSELNMSSLELGDSALYFCASSKEQGSNYGYTFGSGTRLTVV.

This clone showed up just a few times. CDR3 bases: TGTGCCAGTAAATTCTCTATTACGATCAATGAGCAGTTCTTC. Translated, it gives CASKFSITINEQFF. The J gene is TRBJ2-1, the V gene TRBV6-1; D gene uncertain. Germline CDR1 and CDR2: MNHNS and SASEGT. The CDR3 has 14 amino acids. With 9 bases removed from V and 6 bases from J, the gap between germline ends came to 18 bases.

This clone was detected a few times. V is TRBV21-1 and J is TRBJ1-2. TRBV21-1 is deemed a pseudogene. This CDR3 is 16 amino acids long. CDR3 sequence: CASSKAGRGASAGYTF. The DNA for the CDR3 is TGTGCCAGCAGCAAAGCAGGGCGGGGGGCGAGTGCTGGCTACACCTTC.

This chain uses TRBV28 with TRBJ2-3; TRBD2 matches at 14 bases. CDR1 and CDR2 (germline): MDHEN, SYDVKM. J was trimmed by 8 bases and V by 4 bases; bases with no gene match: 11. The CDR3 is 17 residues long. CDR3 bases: TGTGCCAGCAGTTCGCCCTCGACTAGCGGGAGGGTAGGTACGCAGTATTTT. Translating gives CASSSPSTSGRVGTQYF.

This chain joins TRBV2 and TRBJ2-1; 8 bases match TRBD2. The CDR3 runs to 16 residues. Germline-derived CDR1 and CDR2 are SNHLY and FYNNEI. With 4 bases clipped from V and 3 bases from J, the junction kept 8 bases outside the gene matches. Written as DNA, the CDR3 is TGTGCCAGCAGTGTCCCCCCGGGAGGGAGCTACAATGAGCAGTTCTTC. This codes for CASSVPPGGSYNEQFF. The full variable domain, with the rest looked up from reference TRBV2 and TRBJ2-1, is EPEVTQTPSHQVTQMGQEVILRCVPISNHLYFYWYRQILGQKVEFLVSFYNNEISEKSEIFDDQFSVERPDGSNFTLKIRSTKLEDSAMYFCASSVPPGGSYNEQFFGPGTRLTVL.

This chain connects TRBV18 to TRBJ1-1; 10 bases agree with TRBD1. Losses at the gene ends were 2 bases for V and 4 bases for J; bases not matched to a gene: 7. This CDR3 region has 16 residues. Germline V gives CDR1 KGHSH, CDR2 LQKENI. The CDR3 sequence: CASSPSVTGGSTEAFF. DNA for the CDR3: TGTGCCAGCTCACCATCGGTGACAGGGGGCAGCACTGAAGCTTTCTTT.

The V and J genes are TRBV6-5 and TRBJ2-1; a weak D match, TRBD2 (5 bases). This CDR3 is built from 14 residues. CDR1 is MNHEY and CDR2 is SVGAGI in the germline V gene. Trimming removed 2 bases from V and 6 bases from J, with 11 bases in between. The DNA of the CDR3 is TGTGCCAGCAGTTACGTGAGTAGCGCCAATGAGCAGTTCTTC. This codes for CASSYVSSANEQFF.

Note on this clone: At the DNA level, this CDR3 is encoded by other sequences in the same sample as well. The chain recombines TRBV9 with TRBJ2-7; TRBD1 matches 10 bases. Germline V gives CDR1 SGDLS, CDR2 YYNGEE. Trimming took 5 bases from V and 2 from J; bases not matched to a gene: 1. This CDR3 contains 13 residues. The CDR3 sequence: CASSGQGAYEQYF. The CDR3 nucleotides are TGTGCCAGCAGTGGACAGGGGGCCTACGAGCAGTACTTC.

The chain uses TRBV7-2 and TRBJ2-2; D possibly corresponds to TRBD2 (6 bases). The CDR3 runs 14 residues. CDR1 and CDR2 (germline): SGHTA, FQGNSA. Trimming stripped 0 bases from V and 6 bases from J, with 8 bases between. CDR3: CASSLASGSGELFF. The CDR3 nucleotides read TGTGCCAGCAGCTTAGCTAGCGGTTCCGGGGAGCTGTTTTTT.

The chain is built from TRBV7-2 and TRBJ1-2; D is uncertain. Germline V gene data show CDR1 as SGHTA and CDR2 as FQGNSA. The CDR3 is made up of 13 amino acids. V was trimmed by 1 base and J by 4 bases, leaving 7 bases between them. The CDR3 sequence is CASSLVGGYGYTF. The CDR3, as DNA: TGTGCCAGCAGCTTAGTGGGAGGCTATGGCTACACCTTC. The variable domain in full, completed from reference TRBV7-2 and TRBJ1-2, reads GAGVSQSPSNKVTEKGKDVELRCDPISGHTALYWYRQSLGQGLEFLIYFQGNSAPDKSGLPSDRFSAERTGGSVSTLTIQRTQQEDSAVYLCASSLVGGYGYTFGSGTRLTVV.

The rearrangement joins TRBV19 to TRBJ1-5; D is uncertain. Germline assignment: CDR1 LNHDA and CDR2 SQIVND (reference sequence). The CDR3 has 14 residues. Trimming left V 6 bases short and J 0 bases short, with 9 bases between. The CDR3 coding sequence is TGTGCCAGTAGGTTGTGGTTTAGCAATCAGCCCCAGCATTTT. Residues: CASRLWFSNQPQHF.

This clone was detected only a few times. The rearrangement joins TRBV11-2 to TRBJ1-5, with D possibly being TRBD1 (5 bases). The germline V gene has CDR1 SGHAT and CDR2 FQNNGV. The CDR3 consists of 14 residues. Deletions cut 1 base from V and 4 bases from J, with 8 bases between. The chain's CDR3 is CASSLGQNNQPQHF. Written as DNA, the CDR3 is TGTGCCAGCAGCTTAGGACAGAATAATCAGCCCCAGCATTTT. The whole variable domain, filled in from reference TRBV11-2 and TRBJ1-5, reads EAGVAQSPRYKIIEKRQSVAFWCNPISGHATLYWYQQILGQGPKLLIQFQNNGVVDDSQLPKDRFSAERLKGVDSTLKIQPAKLEDSAVYLCASSLGQNNQPQHFGDGTRLSIL.

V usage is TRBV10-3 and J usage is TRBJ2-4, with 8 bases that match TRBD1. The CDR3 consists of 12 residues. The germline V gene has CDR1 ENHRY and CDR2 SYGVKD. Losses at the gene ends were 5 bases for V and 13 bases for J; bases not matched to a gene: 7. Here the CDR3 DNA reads TGTGCCATCAGTCCGGACAGGGATGTCCAGTACTTC. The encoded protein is CAISPDRDVQYF.

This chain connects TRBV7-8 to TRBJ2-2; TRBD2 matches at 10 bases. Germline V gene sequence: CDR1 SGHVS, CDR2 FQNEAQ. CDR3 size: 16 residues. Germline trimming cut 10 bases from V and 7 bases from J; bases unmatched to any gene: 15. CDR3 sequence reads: CATQPESGRAGGELFF. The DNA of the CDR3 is TGTGCCACTCAGCCCGAAAGCGGGAGGGCCGGCGGGGAGCTGTTTTTT.

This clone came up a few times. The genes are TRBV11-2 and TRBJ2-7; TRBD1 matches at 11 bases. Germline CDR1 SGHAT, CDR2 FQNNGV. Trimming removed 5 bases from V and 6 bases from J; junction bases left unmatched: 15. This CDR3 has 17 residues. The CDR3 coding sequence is TGTGCCAGCAGCCCAAAAGGCGGGACAGGGGGTTCCGGCGAGCAGTACTTC. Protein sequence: CASSPKGGTGGSGEQYF.

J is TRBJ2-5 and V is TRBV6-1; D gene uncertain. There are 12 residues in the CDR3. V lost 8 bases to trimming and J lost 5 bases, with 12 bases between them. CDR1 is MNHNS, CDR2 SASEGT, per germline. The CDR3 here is CASVLIGETQYF. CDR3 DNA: TGTGCCAGCGTCCTAATCGGGGAGACCCAGTACTTC.

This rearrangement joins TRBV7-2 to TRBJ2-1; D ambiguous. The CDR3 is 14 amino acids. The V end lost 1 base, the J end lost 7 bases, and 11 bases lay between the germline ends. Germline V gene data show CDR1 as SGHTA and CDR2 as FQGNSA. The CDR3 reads CASSLVGSRNEQFF. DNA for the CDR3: TGTGCCAGCAGCTTAGTGGGCTCAAGAAATGAGCAGTTCTTC.

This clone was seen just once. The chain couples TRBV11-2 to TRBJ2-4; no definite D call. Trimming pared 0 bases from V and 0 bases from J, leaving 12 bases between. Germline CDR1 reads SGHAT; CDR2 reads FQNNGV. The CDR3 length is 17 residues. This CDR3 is CASSLETGVGAKNIQYF. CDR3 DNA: TGTGCCAGCAGCTTAGAAACGGGTGTCGGAGCCAAAAACATTCAGTACTTC.

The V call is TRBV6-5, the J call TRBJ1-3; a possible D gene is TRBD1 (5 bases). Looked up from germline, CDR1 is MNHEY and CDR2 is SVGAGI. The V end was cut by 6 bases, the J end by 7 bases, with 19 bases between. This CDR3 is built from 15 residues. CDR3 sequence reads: CASRGRGIVGNTIYF. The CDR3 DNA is TGTGCCAGCAGGGGACGGGGCATCGTCGGGAACACCATATATTTT.

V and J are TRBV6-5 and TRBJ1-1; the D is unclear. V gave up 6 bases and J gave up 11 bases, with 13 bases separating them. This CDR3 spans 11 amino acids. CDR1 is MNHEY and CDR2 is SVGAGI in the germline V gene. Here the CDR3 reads CASSSGSQAFF. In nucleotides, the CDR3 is TGTGCCAGCAGCTCAGGCTCACAGGCTTTCTTT.

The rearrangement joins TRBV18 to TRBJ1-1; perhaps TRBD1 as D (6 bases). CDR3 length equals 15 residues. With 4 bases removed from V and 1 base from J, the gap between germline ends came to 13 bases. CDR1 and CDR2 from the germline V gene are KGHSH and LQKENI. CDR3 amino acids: CASSLRTVKNTEAFF. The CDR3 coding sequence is TGTGCCAGCTCACTTCGGACAGTTAAGAACACTGAAGCTTTCTTT.

Here the CDR3 DNA reads TGTGCCAGCAGTTTAAGTGGACTAGCGGGGGATTGGAATGAGCAGTTCTTC. Translation: CASSLSGLAGDWNEQFF. The V gene is TRBV5-6, the J gene TRBJ2-1, with 13 bases fitting TRBD2. Germline loops: CDR1 SGHDT, CDR2 YYEEEE. The CDR3 sequence is 17 residues long. Trimming at V came to 5 bases and at J to 7 bases, leaving 12 bases not matched to a gene.

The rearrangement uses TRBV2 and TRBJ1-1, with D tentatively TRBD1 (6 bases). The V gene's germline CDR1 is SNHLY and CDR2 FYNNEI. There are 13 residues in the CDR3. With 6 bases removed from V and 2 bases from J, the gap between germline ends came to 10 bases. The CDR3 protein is CASSARGNTEAFF. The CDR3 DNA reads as TGTGCCAGCAGCGCCAGGGGAAACACTGAAGCTTTCTTT.

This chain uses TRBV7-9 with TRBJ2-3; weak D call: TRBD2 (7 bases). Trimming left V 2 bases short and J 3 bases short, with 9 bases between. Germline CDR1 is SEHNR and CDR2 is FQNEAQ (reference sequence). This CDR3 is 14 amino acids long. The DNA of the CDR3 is TGTGCCAGCAGCTTACGGGGGGCTACAGATACGCAGTATTTT. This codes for CASSLRGATDTQYF.